These 20 T cell receptor beta chains came from one sample sequenced in a study of OX40 agonist ivuxolimab in advanced cancers. Produced via immunoSEQ multiplex PCR; TCRdb's table is partial and in-frame only. The table records around 97,000 clones, approximately 87% of them present only once. The source material was CD4+ or CD8+ T cells sorted from blood, sampled in a trial of the OX40 agonist ivuxolimab. Source of these receptors: an adult with an advanced solid tumor such as melanoma, head and neck, liver or kidney cancer.

This clone was detected only a few times. The J gene is TRBJ1-1, the V gene TRBV5-1; D uncertain. CDR1 is SGHRS, CDR2 YFSETQ, per germline. The length of the CDR3 is 15 residues. Trimming took 2 bases from V and 1 from J, leaving 12 bases between them. This CDR3 reads CASSLAGLENTEAFF. For the CDR3, the DNA is TGCGCCAGCAGCTTAGCAGGCTTAGAGAACACTGAAGCTTTCTTT.

The chain combines TRBV10-3 with TRBJ1-5, with D possibly matching TRBD1 (5 bases). Germline CDR1 is ENHRY and CDR2 is SYGVKD. The CDR3 contains 13 residues. V lost 4 bases to trimming and J lost 5 bases, with 9 bases between them. The CDR3 coding sequence is TGTGCCATCAGTGGGGACGGGTATCAGCCCCAGCATTTT. As protein: CAISGDGYQPQHF.

V is TRBV7-8 and J is TRBJ1-2; TRBD1 is a possible D gene (6 bases). Germline loops: CDR1 SGHVS, CDR2 FQNEAQ. Trimming pared 4 bases from V and 3 bases from J, leaving 9 bases between. This CDR3 contains 13 residues. CDR3 amino acids: CASSWTEDYGYTF. The CDR3 nucleotides read TGTGCCAGCAGCTGGACAGAAGACTATGGCTACACCTTC. The full variable domain, completed using reference TRBV7-8 and TRBJ1-2, is GAGVSQSPRYKVAKRGQDVALRCDPISGHVSLFWYQQALGQGPEFLTYFQNEAQLDKSGLPSDRFFAERPEGSVSTLKIQRTQQEDSAVYLCASSWTEDYGYTFGSGTRLTVV.

The chain is built from TRBV7-4 and TRBJ2-5, with a possible D match to TRBD1 (6 bases). The closer fit of TRBJ2-7 to the DNA end suggests the J call may be wrong. Germline-derived CDR1 and CDR2 are SGHVT and SQSDAQ. The CDR3 consists of 16 residues. This CDR3 reads CASSQTGLKRTYEQYF. Here the CDR3 DNA reads TGTGCCAGCAGCCAGACAGGCCTCAAGAGGACCTACGAGCAGTACTTC.

The J gene is TRBJ2-3, the V gene TRBV5-1; D could derive from TRBD1 or TRBD2 (5 bases each). Germline lookup yields CDR1 SGHRS and CDR2 YFSETQ. Trimming shortened V by 0 bases and J by 6 bases, and 14 bases separated the two germline ends. The CDR3 has 15 residues. The DNA for the CDR3 is TGCGCCAGCAGCTTGGTATCCCCGGGGCAGGATACGCAGTATTTT. This sequence encodes CASSLVSPGQDTQYF.

The chain carries TRBV10-1 and TRBJ2-2, with D possibly TRBD2 on 5 matching bases. Germline lookup yields CDR1 WNHNN and CDR2 SYGVQD (reference sequence). The length of the CDR3 is 13 residues. V gave up 6 bases and J gave up 7 bases, with 12 bases separating them. The CDR3 region has the DNA TGCGCCAGCAGGTCCCAGGCGGGCGGGGAGCTGTTTTTT. Translation: CASRSQAGGELFF.

The gene calls are TRBV4-3 and TRBJ2-7, with D maybe TRBD2 (6 bases). The CDR3 contains 18 residues. Per germline, CDR1 LGHNA and CDR2 YSLEER. V lost 0 bases, J lost 7 bases, and 25 bases lay in between. For the CDR3, the DNA is TGCGCCAGCAGCCAAGATCTGACTAGTCGGGCGCCACGGGGGGAGCAGTACTTC. This codes for CASSQDLTSRAPRGEQYF.

The chain employs TRBV6-5 and TRBJ1-3; 7 nucleotides line up with TRBD1. Germline CDR1 and CDR2: MNHEY and SVGAGI. This CDR3 is built from 14 residues. With V trimmed by 4 bases and J by 4 bases, 4 bases remained unmatched. In DNA, the CDR3 is TGTGCCAGCAGTTCAGGGGGGCGAGGAAACACCATATATTTT. This sequence encodes CASSSGGRGNTIYF.

The V gene is TRBV4-1, the J gene TRBJ2-7; D is unclear. With 1 base removed from V and 10 bases from J, the gap between germline ends came to 8 bases. CDR1 is MGHRA, CDR2 YSYEKL, per germline. The CDR3 length is 11 residues. CDR3 DNA sequence: TGCGCCAGCAGCCAAGGAGTTCTTCAGTACTTC. Translation gives CASSQGVLQYF.

Only one count was recorded for this clone. J is TRBJ2-3 and V is TRBV18; weak D call: TRBD2 (5 bases). This CDR3 has 15 amino acids. Per the germline V gene, CDR1 is KGHSH and CDR2 is LQKENI. V was clipped by 3 bases and J by 4 bases, with 14 bases between them. The CDR3 here is CASSPFQSGSDTQYF. The DNA of the CDR3 is TGTGCCAGCTCACCGTTCCAGAGCGGCTCAGATACGCAGTATTTT.

The chain has TRBV5-1 and TRBJ2-5, with D perhaps given as TRBD1 or TRBD2 (5 bases each). V shed 1 base and J shed 0 bases, with 10 bases lying between them. The CDR3 totals 15 residues. Germline CDR1 reads SGHRS; CDR2 reads YFSETQ. The CDR3 sequence: CASSLRGVNQETQYF. The CDR3 DNA reads as TGCGCCAGCAGCTTGAGGGGAGTGAACCAAGAGACCCAGTACTTC.

The chain employs TRBV5-1 and TRBJ1-1, with D possibly matching TRBD1 (6 bases). The CDR3 covers 14 residues. The germline gives CDR1 SGHRS, CDR2 YFSETQ. V was shortened by 3 bases and J by 0 bases, with 9 bases between the two germline ends. The CDR3 DNA sequence: TGCGCCAGCAGCTCTGGACAGCTGAACACTGAAGCTTTCTTT. It translates to CASSSGQLNTEAFF.

The chain joins TRBV27 to TRBJ1-6; tentative D call: TRBD1 (5 bases). The V end lost 6 bases, the J end lost 7 bases, and 10 bases lay between the germline ends. The germline V gene encodes CDR1 MNHEY and CDR2 SMNVEV (reference sequence). The CDR3 has 13 residues. DNA of the CDR3: TGTGCCAGCAGAACAGGCCCAAATTCACCCCTCCACTTT. The encoded protein is CASRTGPNSPLHF.

The chain is built from TRBV5-6 and TRBJ2-5; TRBD2 is a possible D gene (6 bases). The tail of the sequence fits TRBJ2-7 better, so the J call may be wrong. Per germline, CDR1 SGHDT and CDR2 YYEEEE. CDR3 length equals 19 residues. The CDR3 DNA is TGTGCCAGCAGCTCTTCTCCGCAGCGGGCAGGGAAGAGCTCCTACGAGCAGTACTTC. Its translation: CASSSSPQRAGKSSYEQYF.

This chain connects TRBV30 to TRBJ1-2; D call uncertain. Germline-derived CDR1 and CDR2 are GTSNPN and SVGIG (reference sequence). The CDR3 loop spans 11 amino acids. V was trimmed by 0 bases and J by 2 bases, leaving 1 base between them. The DNA for the CDR3 is TGTGCCTGGAGTGTAAACTATGGCTACACCTTC. Translating gives CAWSVNYGYTF.

This sequence joins TRBV7-9 and TRBJ2-5; D perhaps matches TRBD2 (6 bases). CDR1 and CDR2 from the germline V gene are SEHNR and FQNEAQ (reference sequence). Trimming removed 2 bases from V and 2 bases from J, with 6 bases in between. The CDR3 runs 13 residues. This CDR3 is CASSLSGQETQYF. The CDR3 nucleotides read TGTGCCAGCAGCTTAAGCGGGCAAGAGACCCAGTACTTC. Combining the CDR3 with reference TRBV7-9 and TRBJ2-5 gives the whole variable domain DTGVSQNPRHKITKRGQNVTFRCDPISEHNRLYWYRQTLGQGPEFLTYFQNEAQLEKSRLLSDRFSAERPKGSFSTLEIQRTEQGDSAMYLCASSLSGQETQYFGPGTRLLVL.

This clone was seen more than once but under ten times. One end of the junction fails to match germline, which may point to a read error. The chain employs TRBV19 and TRBJ1-2; D is unresolved. CDR1 is LNHDA, CDR2 SQIVND, per germline (reference sequence). The CDR3 totals 11 residues. CDR3 DNA: TGTGCCAGTAGTATGAAGGGCAGGCCTTCCTTC. Amino acids: CASSMKGRPSF.

This clone was observed once. This chain links TRBV5-1 with TRBJ2-5, with no clear D. The CDR3 loop spans 14 amino acids. Germline V gives CDR1 SGHRS, CDR2 YFSETQ. Trimming left V 0 bases short and J 1 base short, with 7 bases between. The CDR3 here is CASSLVSPQETQYF. Written as DNA, the CDR3 is TGCGCCAGCAGCTTGGTGTCGCCCCAAGAGACCCAGTACTTC.

This chain joins TRBV19 and TRBJ2-2; the D gene could be TRBD1 or TRBD2 (5 bases each). Germline-derived CDR1 and CDR2 are LNHDA and SQIVND (reference sequence). The CDR3 length is 15 residues. V shed 6 bases and J shed 2 bases, with 13 bases lying between them. The CDR3 bases are TGTGCCAGTAGAGGGTGGGGGAGTAACACCGGGGAGCTGTTTTTT. This codes for CASRGWGSNTGELFF.

This chain joins TRBV9 and TRBJ1-5; D is unresolved. Deletions cut 0 bases from V and 3 bases from J, with 4 bases between. The CDR3 runs to 13 residues. Germline CDR1 and CDR2: SGDLS and YYNGEE. The CDR3 loop reads CASSVGFNQPQHF. For the CDR3, the DNA is TGTGCCAGCAGCGTAGGCTTCAATCAGCCCCAGCATTTT.